The clone carrying this TCR beta chain was seen ten or more times. These data belong to a study of regulatory T cells in long-lasting Graves disease. Study context: New Graves' disease cases had less than 3 months of antithyroid drugs.

CDR3-region Arm-PCR and iRepertoire HTBI primers produced the TCR beta libraries. TCRdb reanalysed the multiplex PCR reads using MiXCR and keeps one entry per CDR3 protein. This table has roughly 610,000 distinct CDR3 sequences, less than 20% appearing once. Time point described: newly diagnosed GD, antithyroid drugs for less than 3 months. The TCR library was made from RNA that had been extracted from PBMCs in TRIzol. Clinicians diagnosed Graves' disease using American Thyroid Association guidelines. This CDR3 has 15 amino acids. The germline V and J ends were trimmed by 4 bases and 3 bases, with 15 bases remaining between them. Per germline, CDR1 SNHLY and CDR2 FYNNEI. These data were also filed under a second study, of T cells in Graves' hyperthyroidism and ophthalmopathy. This second report adds: The HTBI primer set drove a first-round RT-PCR of the TCR CDR3. Most expanded thyroid clonotypes above 0.001 also appeared in blood.

The V gene is TRBV2, the J gene TRBJ1-1; D unresolved. The source material was peripheral blood mononuclear cells (PBMCs), sampled at new diagnosis, from a patient treated with antithyroid drugs. This TCR was sampled from a woman between 25 and 40 years old with Graves disease. The CDR3 spells CASSGYGSAHTEAFF. CDR3 nucleotide sequence: TGTGCCAGCAGTGGGTACGGGTCCGCTCACACTGAAGCTTTCTTT.